This record covers a single TCR beta chain. Antigen: not known. UMI-tagged TRB cDNA libraries were built via 5' RACE. TCRdb re-called the 5' RACE reads and gives one entry per CDR3 protein, without DNA. Here the sample table reports tens of thousands of distinct CDR3 sequences. This record belongs to a study of CXCR3-negative and CXCR3-positive naive CD8 T cells. The CDR3 runs 12 residues. Broader study findings: Researchers report that CXCR3-positive naive cells carry more hydrophobic TRB CDR3s than CXCR3-negative naive cells.

V gene TRBV12-3 or TRBV12-4 combines with J gene TRBJ1-5. This TCR was sampled from a human donor in good health. Some clones in this sample may be carry-over from other donors' samples. The sample was naive CXCR3+ CD8+ T cells from blood. Indicated subset: CD45RO-CCR7+CD27+CD95- naive CD8+ T cells expressing CXCR3 (TNR3+). The CDR3 is CASRSGNWPQHF.